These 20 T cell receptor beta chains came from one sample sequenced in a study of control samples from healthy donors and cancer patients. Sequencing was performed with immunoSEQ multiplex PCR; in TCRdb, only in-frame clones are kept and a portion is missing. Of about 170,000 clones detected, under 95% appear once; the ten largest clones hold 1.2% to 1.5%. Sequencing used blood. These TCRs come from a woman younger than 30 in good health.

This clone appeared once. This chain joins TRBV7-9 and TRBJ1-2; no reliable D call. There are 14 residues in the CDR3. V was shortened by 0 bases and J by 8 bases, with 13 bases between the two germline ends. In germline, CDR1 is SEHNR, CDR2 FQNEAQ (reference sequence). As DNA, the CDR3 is TGTGCCAGCAGCTTAGCGACCCCCGCCGGGGGCTACACCTTC. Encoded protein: CASSLATPAGGYTF. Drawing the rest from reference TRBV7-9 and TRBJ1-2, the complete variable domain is DTGVSQNPRHKITKRGQNVTFRCDPISEHNRLYWYRQTLGQGPEFLTYFQNEAQLEKSRLLSDRFSAERPKGSFSTLEIQRTEQGDSAMYLCASSLATPAGGYTFGSGTRLTVV.

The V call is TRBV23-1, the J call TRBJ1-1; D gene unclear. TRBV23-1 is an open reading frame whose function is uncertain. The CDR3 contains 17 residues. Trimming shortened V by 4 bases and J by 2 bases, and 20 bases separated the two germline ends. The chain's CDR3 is CASSPPGGPLRNTEAFF. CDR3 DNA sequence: TGCGCCAGCAGTCCCCCGGGAGGACCGCTTCGTAACACTGAAGCTTTCTTT.

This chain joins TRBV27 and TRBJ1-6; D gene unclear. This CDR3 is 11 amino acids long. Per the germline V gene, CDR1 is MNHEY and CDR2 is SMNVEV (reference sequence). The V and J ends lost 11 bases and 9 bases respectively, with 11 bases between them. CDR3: CAAGVVSPLHF. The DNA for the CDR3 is TGTGCCGCCGGTGTGGTTTCACCCCTCCACTTT.

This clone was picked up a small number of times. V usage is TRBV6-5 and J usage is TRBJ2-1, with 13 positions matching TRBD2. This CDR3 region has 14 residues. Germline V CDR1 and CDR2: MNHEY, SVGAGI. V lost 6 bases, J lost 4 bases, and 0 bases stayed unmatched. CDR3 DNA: TGTGCCAGCAGGGGACTAGCGGGGTACAATGAGCAGTTCTTC. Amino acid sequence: CASRGLAGYNEQFF.

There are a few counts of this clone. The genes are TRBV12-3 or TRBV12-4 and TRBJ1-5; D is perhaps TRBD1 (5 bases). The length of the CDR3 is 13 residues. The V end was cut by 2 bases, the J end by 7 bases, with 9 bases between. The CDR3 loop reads CASSLQGEQPQHF. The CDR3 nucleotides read TGTGCCAGCAGTTTACAGGGAGAACAGCCCCAGCATTTT.

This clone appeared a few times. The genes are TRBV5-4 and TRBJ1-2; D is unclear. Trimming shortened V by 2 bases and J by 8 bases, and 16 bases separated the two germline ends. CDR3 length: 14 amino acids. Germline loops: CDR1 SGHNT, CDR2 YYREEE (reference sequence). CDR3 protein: CASSFPKPYIGYTF. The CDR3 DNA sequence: TGTGCCAGCAGCTTCCCGAAACCGTACATAGGCTACACCTTC.

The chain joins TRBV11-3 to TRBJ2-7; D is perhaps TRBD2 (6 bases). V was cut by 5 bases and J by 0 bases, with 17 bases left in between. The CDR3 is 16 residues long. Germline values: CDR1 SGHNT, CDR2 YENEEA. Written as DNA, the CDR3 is TGTGCCAGCAGCCCCCGGAGGGACCGTATCTCCTACGAGCAGTACTTC. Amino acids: CASSPRRDRISYEQYF.

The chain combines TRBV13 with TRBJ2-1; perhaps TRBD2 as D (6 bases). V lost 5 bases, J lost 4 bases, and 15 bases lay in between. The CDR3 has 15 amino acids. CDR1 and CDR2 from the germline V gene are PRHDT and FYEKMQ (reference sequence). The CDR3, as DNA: TGTGCCAGCAGCCCACCGGGACTTTCTTACAATGAGCAGTTCTTC. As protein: CASSPPGLSYNEQFF.

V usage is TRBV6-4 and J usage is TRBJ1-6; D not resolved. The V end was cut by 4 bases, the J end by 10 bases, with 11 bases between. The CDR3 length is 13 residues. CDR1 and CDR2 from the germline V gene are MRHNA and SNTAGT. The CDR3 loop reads CASSANLRSPLHF. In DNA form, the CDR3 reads TGTGCCAGCAGTGCCAACCTCAGGTCACCCCTCCACTTT.

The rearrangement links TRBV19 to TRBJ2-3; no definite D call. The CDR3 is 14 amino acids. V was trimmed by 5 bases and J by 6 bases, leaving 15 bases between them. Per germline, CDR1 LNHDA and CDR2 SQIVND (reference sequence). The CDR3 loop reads CASSSPGIRDTQYF. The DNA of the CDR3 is TGTGCCAGTAGTTCACCGGGCATTCGGGATACGCAGTATTTT.

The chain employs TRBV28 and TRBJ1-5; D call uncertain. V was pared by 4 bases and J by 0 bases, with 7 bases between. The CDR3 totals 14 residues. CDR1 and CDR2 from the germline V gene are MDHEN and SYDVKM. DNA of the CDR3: TGTGCCAGCAGTTCATTCTATAGCAATCAGCCCCAGCATTTT. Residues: CASSSFYSNQPQHF.

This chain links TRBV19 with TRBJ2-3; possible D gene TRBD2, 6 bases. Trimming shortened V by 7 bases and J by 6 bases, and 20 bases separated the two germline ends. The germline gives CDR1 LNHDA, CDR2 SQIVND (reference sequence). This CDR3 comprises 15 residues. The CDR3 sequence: CASTSRDSHLDTQYF. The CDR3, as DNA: TGTGCCAGTACCTCCCGGGACTCTCACTTGGATACGCAGTATTTT.

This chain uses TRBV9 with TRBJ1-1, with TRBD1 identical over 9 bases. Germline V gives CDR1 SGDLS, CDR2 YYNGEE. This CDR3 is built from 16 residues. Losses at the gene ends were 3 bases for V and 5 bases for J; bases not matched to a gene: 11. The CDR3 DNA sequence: TGTGCCAGCAGCGACCCTATGGACAGGGGCTTAACTGAAGCTTTCTTT. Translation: CASSDPMDRGLTEAFF.

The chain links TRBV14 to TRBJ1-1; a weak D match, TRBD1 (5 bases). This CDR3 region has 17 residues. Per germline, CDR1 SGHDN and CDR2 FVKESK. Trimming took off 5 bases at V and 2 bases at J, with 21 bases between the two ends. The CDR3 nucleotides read TGTGCCAGCAGCGTACAGGATCACAGACCAAGAAACACTGAAGCTTTCTTT. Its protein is CASSVQDHRPRNTEAFF.

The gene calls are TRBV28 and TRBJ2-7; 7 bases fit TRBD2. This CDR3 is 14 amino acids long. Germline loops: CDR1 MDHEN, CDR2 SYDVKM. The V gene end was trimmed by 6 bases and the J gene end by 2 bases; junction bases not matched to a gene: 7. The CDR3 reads CASSFGGGTYEQYF. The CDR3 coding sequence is TGTGCCAGCAGCTTCGGGGGAGGGACCTACGAGCAGTACTTC.

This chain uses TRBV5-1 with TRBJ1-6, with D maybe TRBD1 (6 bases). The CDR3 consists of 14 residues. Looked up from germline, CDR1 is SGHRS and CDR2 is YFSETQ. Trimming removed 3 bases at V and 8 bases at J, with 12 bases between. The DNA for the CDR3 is TGCGCCAGCAGCTCGACAGGAGTCGATTCACCCCTCCACTTT. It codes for CASSSTGVDSPLHF.

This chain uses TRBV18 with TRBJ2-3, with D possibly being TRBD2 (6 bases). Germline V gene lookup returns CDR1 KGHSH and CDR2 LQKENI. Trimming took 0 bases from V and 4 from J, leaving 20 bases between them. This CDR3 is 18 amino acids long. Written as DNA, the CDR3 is TGTGCCAGCTCACCACCTGGAGGGCAGGGACGCTTTCCAGATACGCAGTATTTT. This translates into CASSPPGGQGRFPDTQYF.

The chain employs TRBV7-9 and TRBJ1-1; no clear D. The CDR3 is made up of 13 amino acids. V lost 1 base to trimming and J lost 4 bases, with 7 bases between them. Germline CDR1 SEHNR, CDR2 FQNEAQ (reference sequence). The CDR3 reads CASSLGVVTEAFF. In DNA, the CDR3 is TGTGCCAGCAGCTTAGGAGTAGTCACTGAAGCTTTCTTT.

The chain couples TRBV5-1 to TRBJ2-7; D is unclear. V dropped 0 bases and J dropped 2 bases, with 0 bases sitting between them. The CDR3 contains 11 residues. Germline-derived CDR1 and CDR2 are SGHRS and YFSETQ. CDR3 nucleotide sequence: TGCGCCAGCAGCTTGGCCTACGAGCAGTACTTC. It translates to CASSLAYEQYF.

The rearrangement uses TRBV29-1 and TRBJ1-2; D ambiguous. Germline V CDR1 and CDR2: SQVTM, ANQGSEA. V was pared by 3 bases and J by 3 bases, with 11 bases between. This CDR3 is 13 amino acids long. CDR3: CSVEVKQYYGYTF. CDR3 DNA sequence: TGCAGCGTTGAGGTGAAACAGTACTATGGCTACACCTTC.